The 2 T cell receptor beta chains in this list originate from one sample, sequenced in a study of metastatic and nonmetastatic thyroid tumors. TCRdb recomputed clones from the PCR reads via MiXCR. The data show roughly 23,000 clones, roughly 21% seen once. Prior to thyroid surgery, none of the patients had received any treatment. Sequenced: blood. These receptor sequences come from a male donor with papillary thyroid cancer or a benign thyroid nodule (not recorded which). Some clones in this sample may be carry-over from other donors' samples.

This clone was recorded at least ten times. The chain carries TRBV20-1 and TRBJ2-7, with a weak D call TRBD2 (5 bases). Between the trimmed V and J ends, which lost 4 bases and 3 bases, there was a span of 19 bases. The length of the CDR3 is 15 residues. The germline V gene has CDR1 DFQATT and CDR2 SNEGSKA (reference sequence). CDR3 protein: CSAMGLRVGIYEQYF. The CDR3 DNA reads TGCAGTGCTATGGGGTTGCGGGTAGGGATCTACGAGCAGTACTTC.

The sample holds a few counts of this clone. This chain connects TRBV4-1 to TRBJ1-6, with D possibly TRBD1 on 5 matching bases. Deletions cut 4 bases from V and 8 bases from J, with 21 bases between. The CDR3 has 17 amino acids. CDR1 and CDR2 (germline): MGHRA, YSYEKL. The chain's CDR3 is CASSLLMRQFLYSPLHF. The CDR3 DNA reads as TGCGCCAGCAGCCTCCTGATGCGACAGTTTTTGTATTCACCCCTCCACTTT.